This TCR beta chain was identified during a study of vaccination and CD4 T cells after COVID-19. Study-level background: The post-COVID samples were taken a median around 100 days after diagnosis, anywhere from 35 to 161. Among convalescent patients, three were sampled at day 14 and at days 161 to 241 post-vaccination. Ranging from 14 to 241, the interval between dose two and post-vaccine sampling had a median of approximately 70 days.

Per germline, CDR1 LGHNA and CDR2 YSLEER. CDR3 length equals 14 residues. V dropped 0 bases and J dropped 6 bases, with 9 bases sitting between them. Each CDR3 protein gets one entry after TCRdb re-called the PCR reads with MiXCR. The table has 30,000 or so distinct CDR3 sequences, roughly 50% seen once. The time point is: late sampling 161 to 241 days after vaccination in a few convalescent patients. The sample here was CD4+ T cells from blood, taken about 7 months after SARS-CoV-2 vaccination. The TCR originated in a human donor who had recovered from COVID-19. The V gene is TRBV4-3, the J gene TRBJ1-5; D not resolved. The CDR3 DNA follows: TGCGCCAGCAGCCAAGATAGGGTAAGTCAGCCCCAGCATTTT. Translating it yields CASSQDRVSQPQHF.